The TCR beta chain described here comes from a study of T cells in Graves' hyperthyroidism and ophthalmopathy. Study-wide results and caveats: Blood held most thyroid clonotypes expanded above 0.001 frequency.

What was amplified from RNA transcripts were TCR beta CDR3 regions. Initially, a first-round RT-PCR of the TCR CDR3 employed the HTBI primer set. TCRdb reprocessed the multiplex PCR reads with MiXCR, giving one entry per CDR3 protein. Of under 450,000 distinct CDR3 sequences listed, approximately 13% were seen once; the top ten hold around 21%. About this clonotype: Its antigen is undetermined. A read error is possible here, since a much larger clone lies one base away.

Sequencing was performed on blood. This TCR came from a young man with Graves' hyperthyroidism that later progressed to Graves' ophthalmopathy.

This CDR3 reads CASSYGTGTYSEQFF. The CDR3 coding sequence is TGTGCCAGCAGTTACGGGACGGGAACCTACAGTGAGCAGTTCTTC. This rearrangement joins TRBV6-5 to TRBJ2-1; D tentatively fits TRBD1 or TRBD2 (5 bases each). The CDR3 contains 15 residues. CDR1 and CDR2 (germline): MNHEY, SVGAGI.